The clone carrying this TCR beta chain was observed a few times. Its antigen is not known. These data come from a study of vaccination effects on CD4 cells after COVID-19. Isolating CD4+ T cells followed roughly ten days of culture. Only in-frame clones appear in the TCRdb table, and some are missing; sequencing was by immunoSEQ multiplex PCR. The data contain under 30,000 clones, approximately 65% of them singletons. The CDR3 spans 14 residues. The V gene's germline CDR1 is SGHAT and CDR2 FQDESV (reference sequence). With 5 bases clipped from V and 6 bases from J, the junction kept 9 bases outside the gene matches.

The V gene is TRBV11-1, the J gene TRBJ2-5; 7 bases are a match to TRBD2. This TCR was sampled from a human donor who received a COVID-19 vaccine. The sequencing here drew on CD4+ T cells from PBMCs cultured without peptide, taken before COVID-19 vaccination. The CDR3: CASSPAGAKQTQYF. The CDR3 DNA follows: TGTGCCAGCAGCCCGGCGGGAGCGAAGCAGACCCAGTACTTC.